This T cell receptor (beta chain) was identified during a study of T cell responses to AZD1222 COVID-19 vaccine. The CDR3 covers 11 residues. Looked up from germline, CDR1 is SGDLS and CDR2 is YYNGEE. Trimming took off 8 bases at V and 4 bases at J, with 9 bases between the two ends. Sequencing used immunoSEQ multiplex PCR; TCRdb keeps in-frame clones, though not all of them. The sample shows under 130,000 clones, around 76% of them seen only once. The chain carries TRBV9 and TRBJ1-2; D gene unclear. The material was peripheral blood, obtained on day 0 of AZD1222 vaccination. This sequence originates from an adult in good health. The CDR3 region is CASTDTYGYTF. The CDR3 DNA reads TGTGCCAGTACGGATACCTATGGCTACACCTTC.